Included here is one T cell receptor (beta chain) sequence, with context. These data belong to a study of OX40 agonist ivuxolimab in advanced cancers. Assay used: immunoSEQ multiplex PCR; TCRdb lists only in-frame clones, some missing. Altogether about 63,000 clones are present, about 89% being singletons, with the ten largest covering approximately 3.9%. The CDR3 is made up of 15 amino acids. Germline loops: CDR1 SGHKS, CDR2 YYEKEE (reference sequence). Trimming cost V 1 base and J 4 bases, with 15 bases left between them. The source material was CD4+ or CD8+ T cells sorted from blood, sampled in a trial of the OX40 agonist ivuxolimab. The chain uses TRBV5-5 and TRBJ2-7, with no clear D. The receptor was derived from an adult with an advanced solid tumor such as melanoma, head and neck, liver or kidney cancer. The CDR3 region has the DNA TGTGCCAGCAGCTTGTCCCTTTCGTCAATGTACGAGCAGTACTTC. Translation gives CASSLSLSSMYEQYF. The variable domain in full, with the rest retrieved from reference TRBV5-5 and TRBJ2-7, is DAGVTQSPTHLIKTRGQQVTLRCSPISGHKSVSWYQQVLGQGPQFIFQYYEKEERGRGNFPDRFSARQFPNYSSELNVNALLLGDSALYLCASSLSLSSMYEQYFGPGTRLTVT.